This is a list of T cell receptor beta chains from one sample in a study of cytomegalovirus exposure and HLA in healthy donors. TCRdb keeps only in-frame clones here, not all; method: immunoSEQ multiplex PCR. Counted here are around 99,000 clones, 81% occurring once; the ten biggest clones make up around 2.4%. Sample: PBMCs. All receptors come from a man aged 30-40 years in good health and CMV-seronegative. Both conserved end residues are part of each CDR3. A D gene is named only where the DNA matches it firmly. Clone size is not always given. Where it is, it says once, few, many or a class for expanded clones.

15	TRBV10-3	TRBD1	TRBJ2-7	-	CAISPGRQGADEQYF	TGTGCCATCAGCCCCGGGCGACAGGGGGCCGACGAGCAGTACTTC
15	TRBV30	TRBD2	TRBJ2-1	-	CAWLSGLAGYGEQFF	TGTGCCTGGCTCTCGGGACTAGCGGGTTATGGTGAGCAGTTCTTC
16	TRBV30	-	TRBJ2-2	-	CAWSVGGGANTGELFF	TGTGCCTGGAGTGTAGGCGGCGGCGCGAACACCGGGGAGCTGTTTTTT
15	TRBV6-5	TRBD2	TRBJ2-3	-	CASTRSGAVTDTQYF	TGTGCCAGCACCCGCAGCGGGGCGGTCACAGATACGCAGTATTTT
14	TRBV7-2	-	TRBJ2-5	-	CASSARGRGETQYF	TGTGCCAGCAGCGCTAGGGGGAGAGGAGAGACCCAGTACTTC
12	TRBV30	-	TRBJ2-1	-	CAWNPSYNEQFF	TGTGCCTGGAACCCTAGCTACAATGAGCAGTTCTTC
14	TRBV12-5	TRBD1	TRBJ1-5	-	CASGWTGGGQPQHF	TGTGCTAGTGGGTGGACAGGGGGCGGTCAGCCCCAGCATTTT
14	TRBV13	-	TRBJ2-7	few	CASSLVLASYEQYF	TGTGCCAGCAGCTTAGTACTAGCTTCCTACGAGCAGTACTTC
13	TRBV5-6	-	TRBJ1-2	once	CASSLATGLGYTF	TGTGCCAGCAGCTTGGCCACAGGGCTTGGCTACACCTTC
13	TRBV6-1	-	TRBJ1-2	-	CASSRYTNYGYTF	TGTGCCAGCAGCCGATACACCAACTATGGCTACACCTTC
15	TRBV11-1	-	TRBJ1-2	once	CASSLKRGANYGYTF	TGTGCCAGCAGCTTAAAACGGGGAGCTAACTATGGCTACACCTTC
15	TRBV6-1	TRBD2	TRBJ2-1	-	CASTKAGGVHNEQFF	TGTGCCAGCACTAAGGCCGGGGGGGTTCACAATGAGCAGTTCTTC
15	TRBV13	TRBD2	TRBJ2-1	-	CASSTAGSSYNEQFF	TGTGCCAGCAGCACAGCGGGGAGCTCCTACAATGAGCAGTTCTTC
13	TRBV2	-	TRBJ1-2	-	CASSGPSGDGYTF	TGTGCCAGCAGCGGGCCATCGGGGGATGGCTACACCTTC
15	TRBV4-1	TRBD2	TRBJ2-7	-	CASSHGLAGAYEQYF	TGCGCCAGCAGCCACGGACTAGCGGGAGCTTACGAGCAGTACTTC
15	TRBV9	-	TRBJ2-7	-	CASSREGMGNHEQYF	TGTGCCAGCAGTCGTGAGGGTATGGGGAATCACGAGCAGTACTTC
15	TRBV6-5	TRBD1	TRBJ2-5	-	CASSYSRDRGETQYF	TGTGCCAGCAGTTACAGCCGGGACAGGGGAGAGACCCAGTACTTC
14	TRBV29-1	-	TRBJ1-2	once	CSVEDYRGRSGYTF	TGCAGCGTTGAAGACTACCGCGGTCGGAGCGGCTACACCTTC
16	TRBV5-1	-	TRBJ1-2	-	CASWAPGLDGPYGYTF	TGCGCCAGCTGGGCGCCAGGGTTGGACGGACCCTATGGCTACACCTTC
16	TRBV5-4	-	TRBJ1-4	-	CASSKNRELAGEKLFF	TGTGCCAGCAGCAAGAACAGGGAGTTAGCGGGTGAAAAACTGTTTTTT
14	TRBV10-1	TRBD1	TRBJ2-7	-	CASSESFTGAEQYF	TGCGCCAGCAGTGAGTCATTCACAGGGGCCGAGCAGTACTTC
14	TRBV29-1	-	TRBJ1-1	-	CSVEQVRGNTEAFF	TGCAGCGTTGAACAGGTCCGGGGGAACACTGAAGCTTTCTTT
14	TRBV2	TRBD2	TRBJ2-4	-	CASSWTSPQNIQYF	TGTGCCAGCAGTTGGACTAGCCCCCAAAACATTCAGTACTTC
15	TRBV7-6	TRBD2	TRBJ2-1	-	CASSPAGAAYNEQFF	TGTGCCAGCAGCCCAGCGGGGGCCGCCTACAATGAGCAGTTCTTC
15	TRBV29-1	TRBD1	TRBJ1-2	-	CSVVSQGEANYGYTF	TGCAGCGTTGTCTCGCAGGGGGAAGCTAACTATGGCTACACCTTC
17	TRBV30	TRBD2	TRBJ2-3	once	CAWSASRTSGIPDTQYF	TGTGCCTGGAGTGCATCCCGGACTAGCGGGATCCCAGATACGCAGTATTTT
14	TRBV2	-	TRBJ1-1	-	CASSLVVRSGEAFF	TGTGCCAGCAGTCTGGTAGTAAGAAGTGGTGAAGCTTTCTTT